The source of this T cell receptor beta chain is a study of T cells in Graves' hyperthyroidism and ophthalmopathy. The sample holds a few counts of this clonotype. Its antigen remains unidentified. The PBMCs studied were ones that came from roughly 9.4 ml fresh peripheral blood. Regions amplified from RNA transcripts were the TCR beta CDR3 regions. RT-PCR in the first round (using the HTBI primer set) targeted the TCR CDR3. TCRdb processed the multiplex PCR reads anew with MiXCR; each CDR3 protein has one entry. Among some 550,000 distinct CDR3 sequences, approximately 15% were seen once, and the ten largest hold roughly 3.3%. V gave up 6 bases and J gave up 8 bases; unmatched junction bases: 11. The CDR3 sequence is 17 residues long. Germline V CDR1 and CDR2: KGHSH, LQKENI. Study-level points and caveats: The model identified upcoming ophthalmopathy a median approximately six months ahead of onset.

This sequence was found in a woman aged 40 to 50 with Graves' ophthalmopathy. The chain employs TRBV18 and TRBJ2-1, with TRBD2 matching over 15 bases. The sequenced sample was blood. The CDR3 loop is CASSPGLAGGPGDEQFF. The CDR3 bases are TGTGCCAGCTCGCCTGGACTAGCGGGAGGGCCGGGTGATGAGCAGTTCTTC.